The 8 T cell receptor beta chains given below trace back to one sample, sequenced in a study of T cells in Graves' hyperthyroidism and ophthalmopathy (dated by TCRdb to between 2018 and 2021). The library was prepared using multiplex PCR. Instrument on record: Illumina HiSeq 2000. Amplification of TCR beta CDR3 regions was carried out from RNA transcripts. For the first round of RT-PCR on the TCR CDR3, the HTBI primer set was used together with the Qiagen OneStep RT-PCR kit. The raw public data were reprocessed by TCRdb itself: fastp quality trimming at Q25, MiXCR clonotype calling, in-frame beta chains only. All rows with the same CDR3 protein become a single entry with the most common DNA and genes. The sample table holds hundreds of thousands of distinct CDR3 sequences, of which more than 30% were seen once. In total, the top ten clones hold approximately 10% of the sample. The sequencing input was blood. The receptors were sampled from a man aged 18 to 30 with Graves' hyperthyroidism.

This clonotype came up a few times. J is TRBJ2-3 and V is TRBV15, with 11 bases aligning to TRBD2. The germline gives CDR1 LNHNV, CDR2 YYDKDF (reference sequence). The CDR3 sequence is 14 residues long. V trimming: 1 base; J trimming: 6 bases; junction bases outside the gene matches: 0. CDR3 protein: CATSRGLAGDTQYF. The CDR3 DNA sequence: TGTGCCACCAGCAGAGGACTAGCGGGGGATACGCAGTATTTT.

This clonotype was detected many times. This chain joins TRBV10-3 and TRBJ1-1, with D unresolved. V was pared by 10 bases and J by 5 bases, with 14 bases between. CDR3 length: 12 residues. From germline, CDR1 is ENHRY and CDR2 SYGVKD. The CDR3 sequence is CATVGSGTEAFF. Written as DNA, the CDR3 is TGTGCCACCGTGGGATCGGGGACTGAAGCTTTCTTT.

As to this clonotype: This may arise from a read error, as a much more abundant clone is one base away. This chain joins TRBV10-3 and TRBJ1-1; 9 bases match TRBD1. The CDR3 covers 15 residues. V trimming: 2 bases; J trimming: 4 bases; junction bases outside the gene matches: 5. Germline V gene sequence: CDR1 ENHRY, CDR2 SYGVKD. The CDR3 region is CAISEPTGGSTEAFF. In nucleotides, the CDR3 is TGTGCCATCAGTGAGCCGACAGGGGGGAGCACTGAAGCTTTCTTT.

This clonotype was found a few times. This sequence joins TRBV7-9 and TRBJ2-7; TRBD2 might be the D (6 bases). This CDR3 contains 15 residues. Germline V gives CDR1 SEHNR, CDR2 FQNEAQ (reference sequence). Deletions cut 0 bases from V and 7 bases from J, with 16 bases between. The CDR3 here is CASSLAPYGGKEQYF. The CDR3 bases are TGTGCCAGCAGCTTAGCGCCCTACGGAGGGAAAGAGCAGTACTTC.

This clonotype was recorded at least ten times. V usage is TRBV10-2 and J usage is TRBJ1-6, with D perhaps TRBD1 (5 bases). CDR1 WSHSY and CDR2 SAAADI come from the germline V gene. The CDR3 spans 13 residues. Trimming took off 6 bases at V and 7 bases at J, with 10 bases between the two ends. The CDR3 DNA sequence: TGCGCCAGCAGACGGGGACTCAATTCACCCCTCCACTTT. Its protein is CASRRGLNSPLHF.

CDR3 nucleotide sequence: TGTGCCACCAGCAGAGTCCAGGGCTCAGAGACCCAGTACTTC. Translating it yields CATSRVQGSETQYF. The chain has TRBV15 and TRBJ2-5, with D maybe TRBD1 (5 bases). The V end lost 1 base, the J end lost 4 bases, and 10 bases lay between the germline ends. The CDR3 contains 14 residues. CDR1 is LNHNV and CDR2 is YYDKDF in the germline V gene (reference sequence).

This clonotype was counted ten times or more. This chain uses TRBV29-1 with TRBJ1-2; a weak D match, TRBD1 (5 bases). Trimming took off 0 bases at V and 8 bases at J, with 16 bases between the two ends. The CDR3 consists of 14 residues. Looked up from germline, CDR1 is SQVTM and CDR2 is ANQGSEA. CDR3: CSVEDPTGLRGYTF. For the CDR3, the DNA is TGCAGCGTTGAAGATCCTACGGGGCTTCGGGGCTACACCTTC.

The chain recombines TRBV5-1 with TRBJ1-4; no firm D call. CDR1 and CDR2 (germline): SGHRS, YFSETQ. The CDR3 contains 15 residues. Trimming shortened V by 1 base and J by 4 bases, and 11 bases separated the two germline ends. The CDR3 DNA reads TGCGCCAGCAGCTTGTCCGCTGGGTTTAATGAAAAACTGTTTTTT. Protein product: CASSLSAGFNEKLFF.